This TCR beta chain was retrieved from a study of blood T cell repertoires in COVID-19. Sequencing was performed with immunoSEQ multiplex PCR; in TCRdb, only in-frame clones are kept and a portion is missing. The repertoire holds roughly 500,000 clones, with approximately 92% as singletons. The ends were cut back, 3 bases at V and 7 bases at J, with 15 bases in the middle. This CDR3 contains 14 residues. Looked up from germline, CDR1 is SGHVS and CDR2 is FQNEAQ. Seattle participants joined during active infection and were tracked over time. V gene TRBV7-8 combines with J gene TRBJ2-5; a possible D gene is TRBD2 (5 bases). The origin of this receptor is a man aged 18 to 30 with COVID-19, enrolled during active disease. The specimen was peripheral blood. The CDR3 DNA follows: TGTGCCAGCAGCTTTTCTCGTCTAGCTCCGACCCAGTACTTC. This codes for CASSFSRLAPTQYF.